What follows are 30 T cell receptor beta chains derived from one specimen sequenced in a study of monozygotic twins with inflammatory bowel disease. TCRdb reanalyzed the 5' RACE reads, giving one entry per CDR3 protein sequence and no DNA. The sample holds fewer than 550,000 distinct CDR3 sequences. The sample consisted of blood. The receptors originated from a human donor with ulcerative colitis or Crohn's disease, or a healthy co-twin of an affected twin (not recorded which).

The chain is built from TRBV5-1 and TRBJ1-3. There are 16 residues in the CDR3. Germline CDR1 reads SGHRS; CDR2 reads YFSETQ. The CDR3 sequence: CASSLDGRSSGNTIYF.

The CDR3 loop is CASSATGGAWGETQYF. The rearrangement joins TRBV7-9 to TRBJ2-5; TCRdb's assignment of TRBD1 cannot be checked, as there is no DNA. Germline V CDR1 and CDR2: SEHNR, FQNEAQ (reference sequence). CDR3 length: 16 residues.

The rearrangement links TRBV7-9 to TRBJ2-3; the D call from TCRdb, TRBD2, cannot be confirmed without DNA. Germline values: CDR1 SEHNR, CDR2 FQNEAQ (reference sequence). The CDR3 contains 15 residues. The CDR3 sequence is CASNLGQAGGDTQYF.

V and J are TRBV7-3 and TRBJ2-1; TCRdb outputs TRBD2, but without DNA this stays unchecked. The length of the CDR3 is 13 residues. In germline, CDR1 is SGHTA, CDR2 FQGTGA. The CDR3 sequence: CASSSGTSAAQFF. The variable domain in full, with the rest retrieved from reference TRBV7-3 and TRBJ2-1, is GAGVSQTPSNKVTEKGKYVELRCDPISGHTALYWYRQSLGQGPEFLIYFQGTGAADDSGLPNDRFFAVRPEGSVSTLKIQRTERGDSAVYLCASSSGTSAAQFFGPGTRLTVL.

This chain joins TRBV28 and TRBJ2-7; TCRdb returns TRBD2, unconfirmable since there is no DNA. This CDR3 contains 13 residues. Germline V gene data show CDR1 as MDHEN and CDR2 as SYDVKM. Here the CDR3 reads CASSGDLVHEQYF.

This chain connects TRBV6-5 to TRBJ1-5. This CDR3 region has 15 residues. Germline V gives CDR1 MNHEY, CDR2 SVGAGI. The CDR3 protein is CASSYSSQTHQPQHF.

V and J are TRBV28 and TRBJ2-2; TCRdb's D gene call, TRBD2, goes unchecked for lack of DNA. This CDR3 is 17 amino acids long. Germline V gene sequence: CDR1 MDHEN, CDR2 SYDVKM. CDR3 sequence reads: CASSFLGLGANTGELFF.

The chain combines TRBV7-6 with TRBJ2-7. CDR3 length: 14 amino acids. Germline V lookup: CDR1 SGHVS, CDR2 FNYEAQ. CDR3 residues: CASSSGEHTYEQYF.

The V call is TRBV20-1, the J call TRBJ1-6; there is no DNA to check the TCRdb D call of TRBD1. Per germline, CDR1 DFQATT and CDR2 SNEGSKA (reference sequence). The CDR3 spans 18 residues. This CDR3 reads CSARSIFRGSDYNSPLHF.

The chain recombines TRBV6-1 with TRBJ2-7; TCRdb indicates TRBD1, and absent DNA this call remains unverified. CDR1 and CDR2 (germline): MNHNS, SASEGT. The length of the CDR3 is 14 residues. The chain's CDR3 is CASSVGTLPYEQYF.

The gene calls are TRBV5-6 and TRBJ2-1; TCRdb outputs TRBD1, but without DNA this stays unchecked. This CDR3 spans 15 amino acids. In germline, CDR1 is SGHDT, CDR2 YYEEEE. The chain's CDR3 is CASSVRGPTYNEQFF.

The CDR3 spells CASSQGQLPALHF. V is TRBV3-1 and J is TRBJ1-6; TCRdb calls TRBD1, which cannot be checked without DNA. The CDR3 covers 13 residues. Germline V gene lookup returns CDR1 LGHDT and CDR2 YNNKEL (reference sequence). Supplemented by reference TRBV3-1 and TRBJ1-6, the full variable domain reads DTAVSQTPKYLVTQMGNDKSIKCEQNLGHDTMYWYKQDSKKFLKIMFSYNNKELIINETVPNRFSPKSPDKAHLNLHINSLELGDSAVYFCASSQGQLPALHFGNGTRLTVT.

This chain uses TRBV12-3 or TRBV12-4 with TRBJ2-2; absent DNA, TCRdb's TRBD2 call cannot be checked. This CDR3 is 13 amino acids long. This CDR3 reads CASRGGGAGELFF.

V gene TRBV15 combines with J gene TRBJ2-7; the TCRdb D gene call, TRBD2, has no DNA to confirm it. Germline V lookup: CDR1 LNHNV, CDR2 YYDKDF (reference sequence). The CDR3 consists of 16 residues. The CDR3 loop is CATSRGGASGSYEQYF.

The chain carries TRBV15 and TRBJ2-3. Germline V gene lookup returns CDR1 LNHNV and CDR2 YYDKDF (reference sequence). The CDR3 runs 14 residues. The CDR3 here is CATSTGASTDTQYF.

The chain employs TRBV7-2 and TRBJ2-1; the TCRdb call, TRBD2, lacks DNA for checking. Germline V lookup: CDR1 SGHTA, CDR2 FQGNSA. The CDR3 spans 12 residues. CDR3 in amino acids: CASRRDSPGQFF.

The rearrangement uses TRBV12-3 or TRBV12-4 and TRBJ2-5; TCRdb indicates TRBD1, and absent DNA this call remains unverified. The CDR3 covers 15 residues. The CDR3 sequence: CASSKGQGGKETQYF.

The chain's CDR3 is CASSLVAGVGTGELFF. V gene TRBV7-2 combines with J gene TRBJ2-2; TCRdb indicates TRBD2, and absent DNA this call remains unverified. Germline CDR1 reads SGHTA; CDR2 reads FQGNSA. This CDR3 is 16 amino acids long. The complete variable domain, with remaining parts taken from reference TRBV7-2 and TRBJ2-2, reads GAGVSQSPSNKVTEKGKDVELRCDPISGHTALYWYRQSLGQGLEFLIYFQGNSAPDKSGLPSDRFSAERTGGSVSTLTIQRTQQEDSAVYLCASSLVAGVGTGELFFGEGSRLTVL.

The genes are TRBV7-8 and TRBJ1-4; checking the TCRdb D call of TRBD1 is not possible without DNA. The CDR3 is 15 residues long. Germline V gene sequence: CDR1 SGHVS, CDR2 FQNEAQ. CDR3 protein: CASSSTTGVNEKLFF.

The chain links TRBV5-4 to TRBJ2-5. This CDR3 has 15 residues. Germline loops: CDR1 SGHNT, CDR2 YYREEE (reference sequence). This chain's CDR3 is CASSLAAEPQENQYF. The full variable domain, its missing parts supplied by reference TRBV5-4 and TRBJ2-5, is ETGVTQSPTHLIKTRGQQVTLRCSSQSGHNTVSWYQQALGQGPQFIFQYYREEENGRGNFPPRFSGLQFPNYSSELNVNALELDDSALYLCASSLAAEPQENQYFGPGTRLLVL.

This chain connects TRBV28 to TRBJ1-5; TCRdb's assignment of TRBD1 cannot be checked, as there is no DNA. The CDR3 loop spans 12 amino acids. Germline assignment: CDR1 MDHEN and CDR2 SYDVKM. CDR3 sequence: CAISGGNQPQHF.

The CDR3 sequence: CASSEQTGPDEQFF. The rearrangement links TRBV2 to TRBJ2-1; TCRdb lists TRBD1, though no DNA is available to test this call. Germline CDR1 is SNHLY and CDR2 is FYNNEI. The CDR3 extends over 14 amino acids.

CDR3 sequence reads: CASNGQTNYGYTF. The V call is TRBV11-2, the J call TRBJ1-2; TCRdb outputs TRBD1, but without DNA this stays unchecked. This CDR3 is 13 amino acids long. Germline CDR1 SGHAT, CDR2 FQNNGV.

The chain is built from TRBV5-1 and TRBJ2-1; the D call of TRBD2 rests on TCRdb alone, since no DNA is present to check it. The CDR3 contains 18 residues. Germline V CDR1 and CDR2: SGHRS, YFSETQ. CDR3 region: CASSPGLAGGTNYNEQFF.

The rearrangement joins TRBV5-1 to TRBJ2-5; the D call from TCRdb, TRBD1, cannot be confirmed without DNA. CDR1 is SGHRS, CDR2 YFSETQ, per germline. This CDR3 is 17 amino acids long. The CDR3 protein is CASSLTGLHTGRETQYF.

This chain connects TRBV12-3 or TRBV12-4 to TRBJ2-3; lacking DNA, the TRBD1 call made by TCRdb goes unchecked. There are 14 residues in the CDR3. The CDR3 here is CASSQTESGDTQYF.

This rearrangement joins TRBV19 to TRBJ2-4; TCRdb lists TRBD1, though no DNA is available to test this call. Germline loops: CDR1 LNHDA, CDR2 SQIVND (reference sequence). The CDR3 covers 18 residues. The CDR3 here is CASSRGQGENIAKNIQYF.

The CDR3 here is CSAIQEGGESSYEQYF. The V call is TRBV20-1, the J call TRBJ2-7; TCRdb picks TRBD2, but there is no DNA to check that call. CDR1 and CDR2 (germline): DFQATT, SNEGSKA (reference sequence). The CDR3 runs 16 residues.

The V gene is TRBV7-2, the J gene TRBJ2-1; there is no DNA to check the TCRdb D call of TRBD2. The CDR3 is 16 residues long. CDR1 is SGHTA, CDR2 FQGNSA, per germline. The CDR3 protein is CASSPRTSGGYNEQFF.

V usage is TRBV7-2 and J usage is TRBJ1-5. The length of the CDR3 is 14 residues. Germline CDR1 reads SGHTA; CDR2 reads FQGNSA. This CDR3 reads CASSFERTNQPQHF.